This T cell receptor (beta chain) originates from a study of T cells expressing NK-cell markers. Study context: Researchers got TCR beta repertoires out of sorted CD3+CD56+NKG2C+, CD3+CD56+NKG2C- and CD3+CD56-NKG2C+ T cells. Sequencing covered eight donors, seven HCMV-seropositive and one seronegative. Overall study results and limits: Dominant NKG2C+ clonotypes made up roughly 1.0-7.0% of CD8+ T cells in roughly 6 donors.

TCR beta cDNA was generated via 5'RACE template switching incorporating UMIs. TCRdb reprocessed the 5' RACE reads, keeping one entry per CDR3 protein, no DNA. This table holds about 260,000 distinct CDR3 sequences. Germline V lookup: CDR1 SGHRS, CDR2 YFSETQ. The CDR3 consists of 19 residues. As regards this clonotype: Its antigen is still unknown.

This receptor was identified in a man between 18 and 29 years old in good health. The chain employs TRBV5-1 and TRBJ2-5; checking the TCRdb D call of TRBD2 is not possible without DNA. Material: blood T cells: a sorted CD56 or NKG2C T cell subset, CD4+ or CD8+ T cells, or bulk PBMC T cells (not recorded which). CDR3 residues: CASSPTTKGREWPQETQYF.